The sequence of this T cell receptor (beta chain) was determined in a study of blood T cell repertoires in COVID-19. Looking at the study overall: The cDNA or gDNA used as material had been derived from T cells, B-cell-depleted T cells, or PBMCs.

CDR3 length: 13 residues. V was trimmed by 8 bases and J by 6 bases, leaving 13 bases between them. In germline, CDR1 is WSHSY, CDR2 SAAADI. Profiled with immunoSEQ multiplex PCR; TCRdb holds only in-frame clones, not every one. The sample includes roughly 380,000 clones, roughly 87% seen only once; the top ten take 3.9%. This clonotype was obtained from a woman aged 55-70 years with COVID-19, enrolled during active disease. The V and J genes are TRBV10-2 and TRBJ1-4; possibly TRBD1 for D (6 bases). The sequenced sample was peripheral blood. The CDR3 spells CASGGRGDEKLFF. The DNA of the CDR3 is TGCGCCAGCGGAGGCAGGGGAGATGAAAAACTGTTTTTT.